The rows below give T cell receptor beta chains drawn from one sample of a study of shared clonotypes between healthy human individuals. The table came from immunoSEQ multiplex PCR; TCRdb's copy has only in-frame clones and leaves some out. The table lists more than 2,000,000 clones, around nine tenths of them singletons. Input material: naive CD4+ T cells sorted from blood. The source of these receptors is a man younger than 35 in good health. CDR3s leave out the opening cysteine and the closing phenylalanine or tryptophan. D genes are given only for firm matches.

>TRBD2|TRBJ2-7|TRBV19
ASSTFSSGIAPNEQY
>TRBD2|TRBJ2-3|TRBV7-9
ASSFGTSGRTDTQY
>NA|TRBJ2-6|TRBV10-3
ATGDTRTSSGANVLT
>NA|TRBJ2-7|TRBV7-2
ASSLWQTGTYEQY
>NA|TRBJ2-7|TRBV6-1
ASSEGLNLGEQY
>NA|TRBJ2-2|TRBV2
ASIVTPTANTGELF
>TRBD1|TRBJ1-6|TRBV5-6
ASSPRDRGLRIYNSPLH
>NA|TRBJ1-1|TRBV10-3
AISGGTEAF
>NA|TRBJ1-5|TRBV19
ASSIGGRGLNQPQH
>NA|TRBJ2-7|TRBV6-1
ASRYWPSSEQY
>NA|TRBJ1-1|TRBV5-5
ASSQNSEAF
>NA|TRBJ1-1|TRBV30
AWSLFGGLTEAF
>NA|TRBJ2-2|TRBV15
ATSRDRGDTGELF
>TRBD1|TRBJ2-6|TRBV5-4
ASSSGQGISAGANVLT
>TRBD2|TRBJ2-3|TRBV2
ASSVTSGRGNTQY
>TRBD2|TRBJ2-7|TRBV10-3
AISESWTSEYEQY
>NA|TRBJ1-5|TRBV2
ASRDPLTPQH
>NA|TRBJ2-2|TRBV18
ASSPGPAPMGELF
>NA|TRBJ2-1|TRBV5-4
ASSEILRSPLNEQF
>NA|TRBJ2-1|TRBV10-1
ASSESRLGNEQF
>NA|TRBJ2-1|TRBV5-1
ASSGGAGTSYNEQF
>NA|TRBJ2-3|TRBV15
ATRDGREDRDTQY
>NA|TRBJ2-7|TRBV30
AWSGPPGLGEQY
>NA|TRBJ2-1|TRBV5-4
ASSLYSVTGPYNEQF
>NA|TRBJ1-3|TRBV5-4
ASSLGGISGNTIY
>NA|TRBJ1-1|TRBV18
ASSQGQRNTEAF
>TRBD2|TRBJ2-7|TRBV7-2
ASSLAHFWRESSYEQY
>NA|TRBJ2-7|TRBV2
ASSEEGVYEQY